The 22 T cell receptor beta chains reported below all come from one sample, sequenced in a study of CD8+ T cells in alopecia areata. Extracted from the samples, RNA was reverse transcribed into cDNA to serve as the sequencing template. The method was immunoSEQ multiplex PCR; TCRdb's version includes in-frame clones alone and lacks a portion of them. This table has 110,000 or so clones, roughly 69% appearing once. The sample taken for sequencing was CD4+ T cells sorted from blood. The receptors derive from a human donor in good health.

The J gene is TRBJ1-1, the V gene TRBV6-5, with D unclear. This CDR3 contains 13 residues. Looked up from germline, CDR1 is MNHEY and CDR2 is SVGAGI. With 3 bases removed from V and 6 bases from J, the gap between germline ends came to 11 bases. The CDR3 sequence is CASSYKTRAEAFF. CDR3 sequence (DNA): TGTGCCAGCAGTTATAAGACGAGAGCTGAAGCTTTCTTT.

The gene calls are TRBV10-2 and TRBJ2-7; the D gene is possibly TRBD2 (6 bases). Per germline, CDR1 WSHSY and CDR2 SAAADI. V dropped 5 bases and J dropped 2 bases, with 13 bases sitting between them. The CDR3 sequence is 14 residues long. CDR3 protein: CASSRRGVTYEQYF. CDR3 bases: TGCGCCAGCAGTAGGCGCGGGGTAACCTACGAGCAGTACTTC.

The chain carries TRBV7-2 and TRBJ1-1; TRBD1 aligns across 10 bases. This CDR3 is built from 15 residues. V dropped 3 bases and J dropped 10; count of bases not matched to a gene: 11. CDR1 and CDR2 (germline): SGHTA, FQGNSA. The chain's CDR3 is CASSLNSGTGARAFF. The CDR3 nucleotides are TGTGCCAGCAGCTTGAACTCCGGGACAGGGGCTCGAGCTTTCTTT. The full variable domain, rest sourced from reference TRBV7-2 and TRBJ1-1, is GAGVSQSPSNKVTEKGKDVELRCDPISGHTALYWYRQSLGQGLEFLIYFQGNSAPDKSGLPSDRFSAERTGGSVSTLTIQRTQQEDSAVYLCASSLNSGTGARAFFGQGTRLTVV.

The chain joins TRBV2 to TRBJ2-1; TRBD1 is a possible D gene (7 bases). Germline V CDR1 and CDR2: SNHLY, FYNNEI. Between the trimmed V and J ends, which lost 4 bases and 0 bases, there was a span of 10 bases. The length of the CDR3 is 15 residues. The DNA for the CDR3 is TGTGCCAGCAGTGGACAGGGAGGCTCCTACAATGAGCAGTTCTTC. It specifies CASSGQGGSYNEQFF.

This clone was seen a few times. In DNA, the CDR3 is TGTGCCAGTAGTATGTCAAAGCCCTACAATGAGCAGTTCTTC. Protein: CASSMSKPYNEQFF. The V call is TRBV19, the J call TRBJ2-1; D uncertain. V lost 3 bases, J lost 2 bases, and 8 bases lay in between. The germline V gene has CDR1 LNHDA and CDR2 SQIVND (reference sequence). CDR3 length equals 14 residues.

V usage is TRBV5-1 and J usage is TRBJ2-1; D is unclear. V lost 4 bases and J 9 bases, leaving 14 bases between the germline ends. CDR3 length: 13 amino acids. CDR1 and CDR2 (germline): SGHRS, YFSETQ. This CDR3 reads CASSLDVPLEQFF. The CDR3 nucleotides read TGCGCCAGCAGCCTAGATGTCCCACTTGAGCAGTTCTTC.

The chain uses TRBV30 and TRBJ1-5; 7 bases agree with TRBD1. Germline V gene sequence: CDR1 GTSNPN, CDR2 SVGIG (reference sequence). The CDR3 runs 13 residues. The trim removed 2 bases at V and 7 bases at J, leaving 5 bases unmatched. CDR3 bases: TGTGCCTGGAGTACCGGGGGACAGCAGCCCCAGCATTTT. The encoded protein is CAWSTGGQQPQHF.

This clone has more than one count but fewer than ten. The V call is TRBV2, the J call TRBJ2-6; 9 positions match TRBD1. V lost 8 bases, J lost 1 base, and 3 bases stayed unmatched. This CDR3 is built from 15 residues. Germline CDR1 and CDR2: SNHLY and FYNNEI. The CDR3 nucleotides read TGTGCCAGCGGAGACAGGGGGTCTGGGGCCAACGTCCTGACTTTC. Its translation is CASGDRGSGANVLTF. The full variable domain, with the rest looked up from reference TRBV2 and TRBJ2-6, is EPEVTQTPSHQVTQMGQEVILRCVPISNHLYFYWYRQILGQKVEFLVSFYNNEISEKSEIFDDQFSVERPDGSNFTLKIRSTKLEDSAMYFCASGDRGSGANVLTFGAGSRLTVL.

This chain uses TRBV5-1 with TRBJ2-6; D gene ambiguous. The CDR3 has 14 residues. Trimming pared 5 bases from V and 2 bases from J, leaving 8 bases between. CDR1 and CDR2 (germline): SGHRS, YFSETQ. The CDR3 DNA reads as TGCGCCAGCAGATTTTCCGCTGGGGCCAACGTCCTGACTTTC. This gives the protein CASRFSAGANVLTF.

This chain uses TRBV6-4 with TRBJ1-2, with a tentative D call TRBD1 (6 bases). The V gene lost 3 bases and the J gene lost 4 bases, with 9 bases spanning the gap. CDR3 length equals 13 residues. Germline V gives CDR1 MRHNA, CDR2 SNTAGT. CDR3 amino acids: CASSEVRGYGYTF. CDR3 in DNA: TGTGCCAGCAGTGAGGTCAGGGGCTATGGCTACACCTTC.

This CDR3 is CASSNFGDSPLHF. The CDR3 DNA reads TGTGCCAGCAGTAACTTCGGGGACTCACCCCTCCACTTT. V usage is TRBV7-3 and J usage is TRBJ1-6, with a tentative D call TRBD1 (5 bases). Germline CDR1 SGHTA, CDR2 FQGTGA. CDR3 size: 13 residues. The V end was cut by 6 bases, the J end by 10 bases, with 13 bases between.

This clone has only a few counts. The DNA of the CDR3 is TGTGCCAGCAGGGAGGGCGGAGAGACCCAGTACTTC. Translation gives CASREGGETQYF. The chain combines TRBV25-1 with TRBJ2-5; weak D call: TRBD2 (6 bases). Trimming pared 6 bases from V and 4 bases from J, leaving 9 bases between. Germline CDR1 reads MGHDK; CDR2 reads SYGVNS. The CDR3 has 12 residues.

The rearrangement links TRBV4-1 to TRBJ2-6; the D gene is possibly TRBD1 (5 bases). The CDR3 is 16 amino acids. Trimming shortened V by 1 base and J by 2 bases, and 9 bases separated the two germline ends. The germline V gene has CDR1 MGHRA and CDR2 YSYEKL. This CDR3 is CASSQVQDPGANVLTF. DNA for the CDR3: TGCGCCAGCAGCCAAGTACAGGACCCTGGGGCCAACGTCCTGACTTTC.

The sample holds a few counts of this clone. The chain couples TRBV7-9 to TRBJ2-7, with D possibly TRBD1 on 6 matching bases. The V gene lost 5 bases and the J gene lost 2 bases, with 10 bases spanning the gap. Germline CDR1 SEHNR, CDR2 FQNEAQ (reference sequence). The CDR3 extends over 13 amino acids. DNA of the CDR3: TGTGCCAGCAGCGAAAGGACAGCCTACGAGCAGTACTTC. It codes for CASSERTAYEQYF.

The genes are TRBV6-7 and TRBJ1-5; no clear D. TRBV6-7 is identified as an open reading frame with a role that is uncertain. This CDR3 has 15 residues. Trimming cost V 5 bases and J 5 bases, with 16 bases left between them. CDR3 coding DNA: TGTGCCAGCAGTGGAAGGACGGCGCCGGATCAGCCCCAGCATTTT. Translated, it gives CASSGRTAPDQPQHF.

The chain links TRBV18 to TRBJ1-6; a possible D gene is TRBD1 (5 bases). V was trimmed by 5 bases and J by 10 bases, leaving 15 bases between them. This CDR3 has 14 residues. The V gene's germline CDR1 is KGHSH and CDR2 LQKENI. DNA for the CDR3: TGTGCCAGCTCAGCCGGGACGGAGGTCTCACCCCTCCACTTT. This gives the protein CASSAGTEVSPLHF.

This clone has more than one count but fewer than ten. The chain links TRBV27 to TRBJ2-1; the D gene is possibly TRBD2 (6 bases). CDR1 and CDR2 (germline): MNHEY, SMNVEV (reference sequence). This CDR3 region has 15 residues. V was pared by 1 base and J by 5 bases, with 12 bases between. This chain's CDR3 is CASSLWRGRDNEQFF. In DNA, the CDR3 is TGTGCCAGCAGTTTATGGAGGGGTCGAGACAATGAGCAGTTCTTC.

The V call is TRBV29-1, the J call TRBJ2-5; no clear D. The ends were cut back, 4 bases at V and 2 bases at J, with 8 bases in the middle. Per germline, CDR1 SQVTM and CDR2 ANQGSEA. The CDR3 is made up of 12 amino acids. CDR3 amino acids: CSVGVSQETQYF. CDR3 in DNA: TGCAGCGTTGGTGTCAGTCAAGAGACCCAGTACTTC.

The chain joins TRBV29-1 to TRBJ1-2, with D unclear. Germline CDR1 is SQVTM and CDR2 is ANQGSEA. Trimming shortened V by 6 bases and J by 4 bases, and 12 bases separated the two germline ends. The CDR3 consists of 12 residues. CDR3 DNA: TGCAGCGTCGGCAGCTCCTCCTATGGCTACACCTTC. Translating gives CSVGSSSYGYTF.

V and J are TRBV7-2 and TRBJ1-6; 7 bases fit TRBD1. Germline V lookup: CDR1 SGHTA, CDR2 FQGNSA. This CDR3 has 17 amino acids. J lost 0 bases, V lost 5 bases, and 7 bases had no gene match. The CDR3 region is CASSPPTGSSYNSPLHF. The CDR3 nucleotides are TGTGCCAGCAGCCCACCGACAGGGAGCTCCTATAATTCACCCCTCCACTTT.

The rearrangement links TRBV29-1 to TRBJ2-1; 10 positions match TRBD2. Per germline, CDR1 SQVTM and CDR2 ANQGSEA. This CDR3 comprises 14 residues. With V trimmed by 1 base and J by 9 bases, 6 bases remained unmatched. The CDR3: CSVEVRTSGPEQFF. Here the CDR3 DNA reads TGCAGCGTTGAAGTGAGGACTAGCGGTCCTGAGCAGTTCTTC.

The V and J genes are TRBV23-1 and TRBJ1-4; D not certain. TRBV23-1 is marked as an open reading frame, function uncertain. CDR3 size: 15 residues. The V gene lost 0 bases and the J gene lost 4 bases, with 9 bases spanning the gap. DNA of the CDR3: TGCGCCAGCAGTCAATCCCGCAGGAATAATGAAAAACTGTTTTTT. It translates to CASSQSRRNNEKLFF.